The 27 T cell receptor beta chains below were found in one sample sequenced in a study of cytomegalovirus exposure and HLA in healthy donors. With 60 Vbeta and 13 Jbeta primers, the PCR was carried out. Profiling relied on immunoSEQ multiplex PCR, and the TCRdb table lists in-frame clones only, not all of them. The sample contains about 300,000 clones, just over 85% of which appear only once. Sequenced material: PBMCs. The receptors stem from a man aged 35-49 years in good health and CMV-seropositive.

This rearrangement joins TRBV2 to TRBJ2-2, with TRBD2 matching 9 bases. The CDR3 has 14 residues. Per germline, CDR1 SNHLY and CDR2 FYNNEI. The V segment lost 6 bases and the J segment 7 bases; nucleotides outside the gene matches: 6. The CDR3 DNA reads TGTGCCAGCAGCGGGACTAGCTCGGGCGGGGAGCTGTTTTTT. This sequence encodes CASSGTSSGGELFF.

This rearrangement joins TRBV29-1 to TRBJ1-2; TRBD1 matches 11 bases. This CDR3 is built from 13 residues. Unmatched junction bases numbered 8, after V lost 4 bases and J lost 10 bases. Germline loops: CDR1 SQVTM, CDR2 ANQGSEA. The CDR3 loop is CSVVTGQGADYTF. The CDR3 DNA reads TGCAGCGTTGTCACCGGACAGGGGGCCGACTACACCTTC.

V is TRBV7-2 and J is TRBJ1-2; 11 bases fit TRBD1. Germline CDR1 and CDR2: SGHTA and FQGNSA. V dropped 1 base and J dropped 2; count of bases not matched to a gene: 3. This CDR3 is built from 16 residues. The CDR3 loop is CASSLVGTGGNYGYTF. CDR3 nucleotide sequence: TGTGCCAGCAGCTTAGTCGGGACAGGGGGAAACTATGGCTACACCTTC.

Turning to this clone: A junction boundary mismatches the germline segment, possibly from a read error. The rearrangement joins TRBV7-9 to TRBJ2-7; D gene uncertain. Germline V CDR1 and CDR2: SEHNR, FQNEAQ (reference sequence). The CDR3 covers 15 residues. DNA of the CDR3: TGTTCCAGCAGCTCCCGTAGCCATAGAACCTACGAGCAGTACTTC. Its protein is CSSSSRSHRTYEQYF.

The chain carries TRBV29-1 and TRBJ2-5; 11 positions agree with TRBD2. J was trimmed by 4 bases and V by 8 bases; bases with no gene match: 3. Germline V CDR1 and CDR2: SQVTM, ANQGSEA. This CDR3 comprises 12 residues. CDR3 amino acids: CSLGLAGETQYF. The CDR3, as DNA: TGCAGCCTAGGACTAGCGGGAGAGACCCAGTACTTC.

The chain employs TRBV7-2 and TRBJ1-1, with 9 positions matching TRBD1. The CDR3 runs to 14 residues. Germline V CDR1 and CDR2: SGHTA, FQGNSA. The trim removed 6 bases at V and 4 bases at J, leaving 6 bases unmatched. The CDR3 reads CASRTTGGSTEAFF. The CDR3 DNA sequence: TGTGCCAGCAGAACCACAGGGGGCAGCACTGAAGCTTTCTTT.

The chain joins TRBV7-8 to TRBJ2-3; TRBD2 agrees at 9 bases. Per the germline V gene, CDR1 is SGHVS and CDR2 is FQNEAQ. The V and J ends lost 2 bases and 2 bases, in that order; junction bases with no gene match: 8. The CDR3 has 17 amino acids. CDR3 amino acids: CASSLRGRAFPTDTQYF. DNA for the CDR3: TGTGCCAGCAGCTTACGCGGGAGGGCCTTTCCCACAGATACGCAGTATTTT.

The chain employs TRBV5-1 and TRBJ2-1, with 8 positions matching TRBD1. Germline trimming cut 2 bases from V and 7 bases from J; bases unmatched to any gene: 5. Germline V gene data show CDR1 as SGHRS and CDR2 as YFSETQ. This CDR3 contains 14 residues. The CDR3 loop is CASSFADRENEQFF. In nucleotides, the CDR3 is TGCGCCAGCAGCTTTGCGGACAGGGAAAATGAGCAGTTCTTC.

This clone turned up a few times. The J gene is TRBJ1-4, the V gene TRBV18; D is unclear. CDR3 size: 14 residues. The V gene's germline CDR1 is KGHSH and CDR2 LQKENI. Trimming removed 2 bases at V and 8 bases at J, with 12 bases between. The CDR3 here is CASSPFGHVEKLFF. CDR3 sequence (DNA): TGTGCCAGCTCACCATTCGGTCATGTCGAAAAACTGTTTTTT.

This chain uses TRBV6-6 with TRBJ1-1; D is undetermined. Germline V gene sequence: CDR1 MNHNY, CDR2 SVGAGI (reference sequence). There are 13 residues in the CDR3. The ends were cut back, 2 bases at V and 2 bases at J, with 6 bases in the middle. This CDR3 is CASSYPPNTEAFF. The CDR3 DNA reads TGTGCCAGCAGTTACCCCCCAAACACTGAAGCTTTCTTT.

The rearrangement links TRBV19 to TRBJ1-6; 7 bases are a match to TRBD1. This CDR3 has 14 amino acids. Germline CDR1 is LNHDA and CDR2 is SQIVND (reference sequence). Trimming cost V 4 bases and J 7 bases; bases outside gene matches: 4. The CDR3 loop reads CASSTGTENSPLHF. CDR3 coding DNA: TGTGCCAGTAGTACCGGGACAGAAAATTCACCCCTCCACTTT.

The rearrangement joins TRBV7-2 to TRBJ2-7; D remains unclear. Germline assignment: CDR1 SGHTA and CDR2 FQGNSA. The CDR3 extends over 15 amino acids. Trimming cost V 0 bases and J 2 bases, with 11 bases left between them. This chain's CDR3 is CASSLASGQPYEQYF. In DNA, the CDR3 is TGTGCCAGCAGCTTAGCGTCGGGTCAGCCCTACGAGCAGTACTTC.

The V and J genes are TRBV7-3 and TRBJ2-1; D remains unclear. The CDR3 has 13 residues. Deletions cut 3 bases from V and 6 bases from J, with 9 bases between. Germline V CDR1 and CDR2: SGHTA, FQGTGA. The CDR3 protein is CASSFGNGNEQFF. CDR3 nucleotides: TGTGCCAGCAGCTTTGGTAACGGCAATGAGCAGTTCTTC.

The rearrangement uses TRBV9 and TRBJ2-2, with 8 bases fitting TRBD2. The CDR3 spans 18 residues. The trim removed 1 base at V and 6 bases at J, leaving 14 bases unmatched. Per germline, CDR1 SGDLS and CDR2 YYNGEE. In DNA form, the CDR3 reads TGTGCCAGCAGCGTATGGGGTGCACTAGCGGAAAGGTCCGGGGAGCTGTTTTTT. It specifies CASSVWGALAERSGELFF.

A single count supports this clone. One end of the junction does not line up with germline, which may come from a read error. The chain employs TRBV7-9 and TRBJ2-3; D uncertain. From germline, CDR1 is SEHNR and CDR2 FQNEAQ (reference sequence). The CDR3 runs 13 residues. The CDR3 DNA is TGTTCCAGCAGCTTCCCAGGCACAGATACGCAGTATTTT. This gives the protein CSSSFPGTDTQYF.

Here the CDR3 DNA reads TGTGCCAGCAGCTTAACTAGCGTCACAGATACGCAGTATTTT. Translation: CASSLTSVTDTQYF. The J gene is TRBJ2-3, the V gene TRBV7-2, with 7 bases aligning to TRBD2. V was pared by 2 bases and J by 2 bases, with 1 base of the junction left unmatched. The CDR3 runs to 14 residues. Germline V gene sequence: CDR1 SGHTA, CDR2 FQGNSA.

This clone was detected only a few times. J is TRBJ1-5 and V is TRBV5-1, with 7 bases aligning to TRBD1. CDR1 is SGHRS, CDR2 YFSETQ, per germline. CDR3 size: 14 residues. V dropped 1 base and J dropped 2; count of bases not matched to a gene: 0. The CDR3 nucleotides are TGCGCCAGCAGCTTGCAGGGGGGCAATCAGCCCCAGCATTTT. Translated, it gives CASSLQGGNQPQHF.

CDR3 region: CASSIMEGTNYGYTF. In DNA form, the CDR3 reads TGTGCCAGTAGTATTATGGAGGGAACCAACTATGGCTACACCTTC. The chain uses TRBV19 and TRBJ1-2; no clear D. Germline V lookup: CDR1 LNHDA, CDR2 SQIVND (reference sequence). Trimming removed 3 bases from V and 2 bases from J, with 13 bases in between. The CDR3 is 15 residues long. The variable domain in full, completed from reference TRBV19 and TRBJ1-2, reads DGGITQSPKYLFRKEGQNVTLSCEQNLNHDAMYWYRQDPGQGLRLIYYSQIVNDFQKGDIAEGYSVSREKKESFPLTVTSAQKNPTAFYLCASSIMEGTNYGYTFGSGTRLTVV.

The CDR3 spells CASKGGPANYGYTF. As DNA, the CDR3 is TGTGCCAGCAAGGGAGGACCAGCTAACTATGGCTACACCTTC. The chain links TRBV7-9 to TRBJ1-2; no firm D call. CDR1 and CDR2 from the germline V gene are SEHNR and FQNEAQ (reference sequence). The germline V and J ends were trimmed by 7 bases and 0 bases, with 12 bases remaining between them. There are 14 residues in the CDR3.

The genes are TRBV6-5 and TRBJ2-2; the D gene is possibly TRBD2 (5 bases). Germline V gene sequence: CDR1 MNHEY, CDR2 SVGAGI. The ends were cut back, 6 bases at V and 4 bases at J, with 9 bases in the middle. The CDR3 spans 13 residues. CDR3 in amino acids: CASRLAGTGELFF. The CDR3 DNA follows: TGTGCCAGCAGGCTAGCTGGCACCGGGGAGCTGTTTTTT.

V is TRBV4-1 and J is TRBJ2-3; 11 nucleotides match TRBD2. CDR3 length: 16 amino acids. J lost 2 bases, V lost 5 bases, and 6 bases had no gene match. Germline V gene lookup returns CDR1 MGHRA and CDR2 YSYEKL. The CDR3 nucleotides are TGCGCCAGCAGCTCTTGGACTAGCGGGTTCACAGATACGCAGTATTTT. The encoded protein is CASSSWTSGFTDTQYF.

The CDR3 nucleotides are TGTGCCAGCTCGCCCGGGACAGCCCCCACAGATACGCAGTATTTT. Translation gives CASSPGTAPTDTQYF. The chain has TRBV18 and TRBJ2-3, with 7 bases matching TRBD1. The CDR3 runs 15 residues. CDR1 KGHSH and CDR2 LQKENI come from the germline V gene. The J segment lost 2 bases and the V segment lost 6 bases, leaving 8 bases of the junction unmatched.

The rearrangement links TRBV7-9 to TRBJ1-3; 7 bases map to TRBD1. This CDR3 is 16 amino acids long. After removal of 5 bases from V and 4 bases from J, the junction contained 11 bases not matched to a gene. The germline gives CDR1 SEHNR, CDR2 FQNEAQ (reference sequence). CDR3 nucleotides: TGTGCCAGCAGCCGGCTCCCCACAGGGGCCGGAAACACCATATATTTT. Amino acid sequence: CASSRLPTGAGNTIYF.

The chain has TRBV25-1 and TRBJ2-5; D possibly corresponds to TRBD1 (6 bases). V dropped 4 bases and J dropped 5 bases, with 14 bases sitting between them. Germline V lookup: CDR1 MGHDK, CDR2 SYGVNS. The CDR3 is made up of 14 amino acids. For the CDR3, the DNA is TGTGCCAGCAGTGTCCTGGGGGCGGGTGAGACCCAGTACTTC. This encodes CASSVLGAGETQYF.

The chain is built from TRBV4-1 and TRBJ1-1, with a weak D call TRBD1 (5 bases). Germline V gene sequence: CDR1 MGHRA, CDR2 YSYEKL. This CDR3 is 14 amino acids long. Trimming pared 1 base from V and 7 bases from J, leaving 13 bases between. CDR3 nucleotides: TGCGCCAGCAGCCAAGTTCAAGGGGCTGGTGAAGCTTTCTTT. This encodes CASSQVQGAGEAFF.

V is TRBV10-2 and J is TRBJ1-3; D remains unclear. Germline CDR1 reads WSHSY; CDR2 reads SAAADI. V dropped 3 bases and J dropped 0 bases, with 9 bases sitting between them. The CDR3 loop spans 15 amino acids. DNA of the CDR3: TGCGCCAGCAGTGATCCGCCTAGCTCTGGAAACACCATATATTTT. Translating it yields CASSDPPSSGNTIYF.

This clone was recorded a few times. This chain joins TRBV7-2 and TRBJ1-2; unclear D gene. Trimming took 0 bases from V and 4 from J, leaving 6 bases between them. CDR1 SGHTA and CDR2 FQGNSA come from the germline V gene. The CDR3 spans 13 residues. The CDR3 region is CASSLAGGYGYTF. CDR3 nucleotides: TGTGCCAGCAGCTTAGCAGGAGGCTATGGCTACACCTTC.